This T cell receptor (beta chain) is from a study of blood T cells in healthy people across ages. On the study more broadly: The template switching approach captured approximately one barcoded beta molecule for every two T cells. Study outcomes and limitations: In long-lived donors, naive CD4+ cell counts and diversity exceeded those of aged donors.

In regard to this clonotype: Its specificity is not known.

This CDR3 region has 14 residues. The germline gives CDR1 SEHNR, CDR2 FQNEAQ (reference sequence). V lost 5 bases and J lost 3, with 14 bases in between. Donors each provided around 9 milliliters of peripheral blood. The second PCR ran about 6 to 11 cycles with a sample-barcoded 5' primer and J-beta primers. One entry per CDR3 protein, called by TCRdb with MiXCR from the 5' RACE reads. The sample gives around 750,000 distinct CDR3 sequences, around half of which show up once; roughly 40% is in the top ten. This clonotype was obtained from a man older than 75 in good health. What was sequenced was blood. The chain recombines TRBV7-9 with TRBJ2-7, with no clear D. The CDR3 sequence is CASSVGPSVYEQYF. CDR3 sequence (DNA): TGTGCCAGCAGCGTAGGACCGAGCGTCTACGAGCAGTACTTC.